This T cell receptor beta chain comes out of a study of blood T cell repertoires in COVID-19. In the study overall: The origin of the acute and convalescent COVID-19 samples was the United States, Italy and Spain. From T cells, B-cell-depleted T cells, or PBMCs came the material, which was cDNA or gDNA.

Produced via immunoSEQ multiplex PCR; TCRdb's table is partial and in-frame only. The sample lists 200,000 to 300,000 clones, 70% to 90% occurring once. Germline loops: CDR1 WNHNN, CDR2 SYGVQD (reference sequence). This CDR3 spans 16 amino acids. After removal of 3 bases from V and 8 bases from J, the junction contained 13 bases not matched to a gene. V and J are TRBV10-1 and TRBJ2-1; 7 positions agree with TRBD1. Sequencing used peripheral blood. This clonotype originated in a woman aged 55-75 years with active or convalescent COVID-19. CDR3 sequence reads: CASSDSDRALRHEQFF. In DNA form, the CDR3 reads TGCGCCAGCAGTGATTCCGACAGGGCGTTAAGACATGAGCAGTTCTTC.